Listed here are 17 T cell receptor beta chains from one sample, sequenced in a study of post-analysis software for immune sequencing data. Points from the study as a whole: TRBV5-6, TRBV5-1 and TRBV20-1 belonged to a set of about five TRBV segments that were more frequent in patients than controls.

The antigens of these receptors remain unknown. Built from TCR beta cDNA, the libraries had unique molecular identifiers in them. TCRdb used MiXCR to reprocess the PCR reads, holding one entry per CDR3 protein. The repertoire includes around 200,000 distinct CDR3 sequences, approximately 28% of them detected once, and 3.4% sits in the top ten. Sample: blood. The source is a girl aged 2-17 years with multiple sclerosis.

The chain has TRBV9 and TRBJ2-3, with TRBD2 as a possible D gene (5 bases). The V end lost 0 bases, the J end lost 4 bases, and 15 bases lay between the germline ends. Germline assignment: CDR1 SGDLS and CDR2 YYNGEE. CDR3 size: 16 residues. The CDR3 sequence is CASSVDYRGMADTQYF. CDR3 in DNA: TGTGCCAGCAGCGTAGACTATCGGGGAATGGCAGATACGCAGTATTTT.

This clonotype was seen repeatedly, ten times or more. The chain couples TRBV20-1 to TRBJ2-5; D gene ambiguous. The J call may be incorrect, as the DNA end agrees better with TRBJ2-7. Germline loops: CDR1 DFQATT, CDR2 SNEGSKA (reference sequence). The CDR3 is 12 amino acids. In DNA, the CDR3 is TGCAGTGCTAGAGAGGGTACCAACGAGCAGTACTTC. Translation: CSAREGTNEQYF.

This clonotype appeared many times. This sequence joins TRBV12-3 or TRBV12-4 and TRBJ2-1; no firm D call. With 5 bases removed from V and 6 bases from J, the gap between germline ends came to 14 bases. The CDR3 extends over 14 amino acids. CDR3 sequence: CASSPGASGNEQFF. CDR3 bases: TGTGCCAGCAGTCCCGGAGCTTCGGGCAATGAGCAGTTCTTC.

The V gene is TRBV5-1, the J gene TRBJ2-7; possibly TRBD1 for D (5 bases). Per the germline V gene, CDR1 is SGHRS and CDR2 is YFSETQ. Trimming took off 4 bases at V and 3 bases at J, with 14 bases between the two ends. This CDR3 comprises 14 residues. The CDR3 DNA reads TGCGCCAGCAGCCCAACCGACAGAGACTACGAGCAGTACTTC. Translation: CASSPTDRDYEQYF.

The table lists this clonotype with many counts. In nucleotides, the CDR3 is TGTGCCGGCTCCGGTGGGCCGCACGAGCAGTACTTC. It is translated as CAGSGGPHEQYF. The chain uses TRBV7-9 and TRBJ2-7, with no clear D. This CDR3 is built from 12 residues. V lost 11 bases to trimming and J lost 5 bases, with 16 bases between them. Germline CDR1 is SEHNR and CDR2 is FQNEAQ (reference sequence).

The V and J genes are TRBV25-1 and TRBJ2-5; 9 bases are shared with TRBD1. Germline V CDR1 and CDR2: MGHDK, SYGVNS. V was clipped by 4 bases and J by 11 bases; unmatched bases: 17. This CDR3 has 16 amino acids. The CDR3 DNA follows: TGTGCCAGCAGTGTACCGGGACAGGGCCTCGCGGGAAAGCAGTACTTC. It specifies CASSVPGQGLAGKQYF.

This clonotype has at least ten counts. The CDR3 DNA is TGTGCCACCAGACAGTCCCCTTCGGTGGCCCAGTACTTC. Residues: CATRQSPSVAQYF. The V call is TRBV2, the J call TRBJ2-5; D may be TRBD1 (5 bases). The V gene lost 10 bases and the J gene lost 9 bases, with 21 bases spanning the gap. The CDR3 runs 13 residues. CDR1 and CDR2 from the germline V gene are SNHLY and FYNNEI.

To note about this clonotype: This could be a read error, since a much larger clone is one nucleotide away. The DNA for the CDR3 is TGTGCCAGCAGTTTTTCGGGACGGTCCCAAGAGACCCAGTACTTC. As protein: CASSFSGRSQETQYF. The J gene is TRBJ2-5, the V gene TRBV12-3 or TRBV12-4; possibly TRBD1 or TRBD2 for D (5 bases each). The germline V and J ends were trimmed by 3 bases and 1 base, with 12 bases remaining between them. The CDR3 has 15 residues.

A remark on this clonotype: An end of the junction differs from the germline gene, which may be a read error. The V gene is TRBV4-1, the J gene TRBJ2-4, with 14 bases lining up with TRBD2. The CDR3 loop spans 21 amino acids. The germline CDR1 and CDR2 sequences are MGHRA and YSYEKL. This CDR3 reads CAGSQEFGTSGSWLAKNIQYF. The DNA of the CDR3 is TGCGCCGGCAGCCAAGAGTTTGGGACTAGCGGGAGTTGGTTGGCCAAAAACATTCAGTACTTC.

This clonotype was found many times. CDR3 in amino acids: CASSLEGTYEQYF. The CDR3 nucleotides are TGTGCCAGCAGTTTAGAGGGGACCTACGAGCAGTACTTC. V gene TRBV12-3 or TRBV12-4 combines with J gene TRBJ2-7; perhaps TRBD1 as D (5 bases). CDR3 length: 13 residues. V was cut by 1 base and J by 2 bases, with 6 bases left in between.

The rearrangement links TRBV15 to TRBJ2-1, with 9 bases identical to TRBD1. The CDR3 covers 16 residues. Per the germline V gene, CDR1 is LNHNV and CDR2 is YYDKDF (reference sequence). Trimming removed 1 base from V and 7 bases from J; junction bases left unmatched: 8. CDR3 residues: CATSRATGTGFNEQFF. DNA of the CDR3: TGTGCCACCAGCAGAGCCACCGGGACAGGGTTTAATGAGCAGTTCTTC.

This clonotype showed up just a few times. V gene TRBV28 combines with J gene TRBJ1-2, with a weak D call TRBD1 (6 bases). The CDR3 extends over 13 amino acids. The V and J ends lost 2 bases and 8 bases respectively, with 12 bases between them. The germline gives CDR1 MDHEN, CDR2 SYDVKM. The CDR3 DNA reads TGTGCCAGCAGTTTAAAGGACAGAAGGGGCTACACCTTC. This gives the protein CASSLKDRRGYTF.

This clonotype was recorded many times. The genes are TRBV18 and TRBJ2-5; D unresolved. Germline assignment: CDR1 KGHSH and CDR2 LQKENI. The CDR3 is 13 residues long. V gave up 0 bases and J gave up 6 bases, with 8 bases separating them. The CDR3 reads CASSPPERKTQYF. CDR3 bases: TGTGCCAGCTCACCACCTGAACGGAAGACCCAGTACTTC.

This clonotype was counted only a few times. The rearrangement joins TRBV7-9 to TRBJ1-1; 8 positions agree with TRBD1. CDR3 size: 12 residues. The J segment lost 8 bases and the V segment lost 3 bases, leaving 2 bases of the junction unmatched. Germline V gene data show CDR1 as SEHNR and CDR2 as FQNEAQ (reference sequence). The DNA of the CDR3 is TGTGCCAGCAGCTTGGGGGACAGGGAAGCTTTCTTT. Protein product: CASSLGDREAFF.

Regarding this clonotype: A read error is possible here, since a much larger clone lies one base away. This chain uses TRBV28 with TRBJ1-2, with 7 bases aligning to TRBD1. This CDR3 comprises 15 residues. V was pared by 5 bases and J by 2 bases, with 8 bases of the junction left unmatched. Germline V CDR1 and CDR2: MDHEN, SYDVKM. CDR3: CASSVAGTENYGYTF. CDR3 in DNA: TGTGCCAGCAGTGTAGCGGGGACAGAAAACTATGGCTACACCTTC.

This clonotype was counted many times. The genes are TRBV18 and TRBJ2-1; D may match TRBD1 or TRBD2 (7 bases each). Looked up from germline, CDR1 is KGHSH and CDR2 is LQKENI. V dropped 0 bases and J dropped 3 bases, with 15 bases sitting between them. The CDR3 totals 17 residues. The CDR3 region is CASSPPQGGAFYNEQFF. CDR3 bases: TGTGCCAGCTCACCACCGCAGGGGGGGGCTTTCTACAATGAGCAGTTCTTC.

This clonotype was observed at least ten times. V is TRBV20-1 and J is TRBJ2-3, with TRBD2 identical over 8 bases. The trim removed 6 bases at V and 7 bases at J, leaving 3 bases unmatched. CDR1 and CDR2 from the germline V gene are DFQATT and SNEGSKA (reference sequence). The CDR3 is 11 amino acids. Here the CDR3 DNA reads TGCAGTGCAGCGGGGGACTATACGCAGTATTTT. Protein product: CSAAGDYTQYF.